The rows below give T cell receptor beta chains drawn from one sample of a study of identical twins. MiXCR, applied by TCRdb to the 5' RACE reads, yields one record per CDR3 protein. The sample includes about 530,000 distinct CDR3 sequences, around 20% of them seen just once. This sample also belongs to another study, concerning yellow fever vaccine responses in identical twins.

The sample consisted of CD4+ T cells sorted from blood. The receptors derive from a woman aged 18-29 years in good health. CDR3s include the opening cysteine and the closing phenylalanine or tryptophan. Fields, in order: J gene, clone size, CDR3 length, D gene, V gene, CDR3 DNA, CDR3 protein. D genes are given only for firm matches. Expanded clones are given a class, and other clones once, few, many or no size at all.

j_gene: TRBJ2-2
abundance: NA
len: 14
d_gene: TRBD1
v_gene: TRBV20-1
CDR3nt: TGCAGTGCCAGACAGGGGGCGAGCACCGGGGAGCTGTTTTTT
CDR3aa: CSARQGASTGELFF

j_gene: TRBJ1-4
abundance: few
len: 14
d_gene: NA
v_gene: TRBV27
CDR3nt: TGTGCCAGCAGCGGACGGAATACTAATGAAAAACTGTTTTTT
CDR3aa: CASSGRNTNEKLFF

j_gene: TRBJ1-1
abundance: few
len: 13
d_gene: NA
v_gene: TRBV7-7
CDR3nt: TGTGCCAGCAGCCGCGGGGAGGACACTGAAGCTTTCTTT
CDR3aa: CASSRGEDTEAFF

j_gene: TRBJ2-5
abundance: few
len: 14
d_gene: NA
v_gene: TRBV20-1
CDR3nt: TGCAGTGCGCCGAGTACAGAGGTTCCAGAGACCCAGTACTTC
CDR3aa: CSAPSTEVPETQYF

j_gene: TRBJ2-3
abundance: few
len: 14
d_gene: NA
v_gene: TRBV2
CDR3nt: TGTGCCAGCCGCAGGGGAGGAACCACAGATACGCAGTATTTT
CDR3aa: CASRRGGTTDTQYF

j_gene: TRBJ2-7
abundance: NA
len: 15
d_gene: TRBD2
v_gene: TRBV12-3/TRBV12-4
CDR3nt: TGTGCCAGCAGTTTAGAGGGAGGGATATCCTACGAGCCGTACTTC
CDR3aa: CASSLEGGISYEPYF

j_gene: TRBJ2-4
abundance: NA
len: 15
d_gene: TRBD1
v_gene: TRBV25-1
CDR3nt: TGTGCCAGCAGTACAGACGGGACAGGGGCAAACATTCAGTACTTC
CDR3aa: CASSTDGTGANIQYF

j_gene: TRBJ2-7
abundance: NA
len: 13
d_gene: TRBD1
v_gene: TRBV2
CDR3nt: TGTGCCAGCAAAAGGACAGGGGGCAACGAGCAGTACTTC
CDR3aa: CASKRTGGNEQYF

j_gene: TRBJ2-2
abundance: NA
len: 17
d_gene: NA
v_gene: TRBV12-5
CDR3nt: TGTGCTAGTGGTTTGGTACCGGCGGCGCAGGGCACCGGGGAGCTGTTTTTT
CDR3aa: CASGLVPAAQGTGELFF

j_gene: TRBJ2-3
abundance: NA
len: 19
d_gene: TRBD2
v_gene: TRBV4-2
CDR3nt: TGTGCCAGCAGCCAAGATCTCCTCCGGGCGGGGGGAGTCACAGATACGCAGTATTTT
CDR3aa: CASSQDLLRAGGVTDTQYF

j_gene: TRBJ2-2
abundance: NA
len: 17
d_gene: TRBD1
v_gene: TRBV6-1
CDR3nt: TGTGCCAGCAGTGAAAGGGTAGGGGGCAGTCGCACCGGGGAGCTGTTTTTT
CDR3aa: CASSERVGGSRTGELFF

j_gene: TRBJ2-7
abundance: few
len: 15
d_gene: TRBD2
v_gene: TRBV28
CDR3nt: TGTGCCAGCAGCAAATCGACTAGCGGGAGCTACGAGCAGTACTTC
CDR3aa: CASSKSTSGSYEQYF

j_gene: TRBJ2-4
abundance: NA
len: 14
d_gene: NA
v_gene: TRBV20-1
CDR3nt: TGCAGTGCTAGGGGTATGGGGGGATTAAACATTCAGTACTTC
CDR3aa: CSARGMGGLNIQYF

j_gene: TRBJ1-4
abundance: few
len: 15
d_gene: NA
v_gene: TRBV12-3/TRBV12-4
CDR3nt: TGTGCCAGCAGTTTTGGCCTCTCAACTAATGAAAAACTGTTTTTT
CDR3aa: CASSFGLSTNEKLFF

j_gene: TRBJ2-1
abundance: NA
len: 15
d_gene: TRBD2
v_gene: TRBV10-3
CDR3nt: TGTGCCATCAGTGATGGTACTAGCGGGAGTAGGGAGCAGTTCTTC
CDR3aa: CAISDGTSGSREQFF

j_gene: TRBJ2-7
abundance: few
len: 13
d_gene: NA
v_gene: TRBV29-1
CDR3nt: TGCAGCGTTGAAACGACTGGTTTATACGAGCAGTACTTC
CDR3aa: CSVETTGLYEQYF

j_gene: TRBJ2-3
abundance: NA
len: 15
d_gene: NA
v_gene: TRBV7-9
CDR3nt: TGTGCCAGCAGCCCTAGTAGAGGGAGCACAGATACGCAGTATTTT
CDR3aa: CASSPSRGSTDTQYF

j_gene: TRBJ2-1
abundance: NA
len: 14
d_gene: TRBD2
v_gene: TRBV12-3/TRBV12-4
CDR3nt: TGTGCCATCGGGACTAGCGGGGGAAGGGGTGAGCAGTTCTTC
CDR3aa: CAIGTSGGRGEQFF

j_gene: TRBJ1-3
abundance: few
len: 16
d_gene: TRBD1
v_gene: TRBV10-3
CDR3nt: TGTGCCATCAGCGTGGGACAGGGGATCACTGGAAACACCATATATTTT
CDR3aa: CAISVGQGITGNTIYF

j_gene: TRBJ1-4
abundance: NA
len: 15
d_gene: TRBD1
v_gene: TRBV10-2
CDR3nt: TGCGCCAGCGGAGATTGGCAGGGGGCGTACGAAAAACTGTTTTTT
CDR3aa: CASGDWQGAYEKLFF

j_gene: TRBJ1-1
abundance: few
len: 15
d_gene: TRBD1
v_gene: TRBV6-5
CDR3nt: TGTGCCAGCAGTTACCGACAGGGGGGATTATCGGAAGCTTTCTTT
CDR3aa: CASSYRQGGLSEAFF

j_gene: TRBJ2-1
abundance: few
len: 13
d_gene: NA
v_gene: TRBV12-3/TRBV12-4
CDR3nt: TGTGCCAGCACCTTAGGGGAATTTGGTGAGCAGTTCTTC
CDR3aa: CASTLGEFGEQFF

j_gene: TRBJ1-2
abundance: few
len: 12
d_gene: NA
v_gene: TRBV12-3/TRBV12-4
CDR3nt: TGTGCCAGCAGTTTTGGGGCGCGTGGCTACACCTTC
CDR3aa: CASSFGARGYTF

j_gene: TRBJ1-6
abundance: few
len: 13
d_gene: NA
v_gene: TRBV12-3/TRBV12-4
CDR3nt: TGTGCCAGCAAACAGGGTCTTAATTCACCCCTCCACTTT
CDR3aa: CASKQGLNSPLHF